This TCR beta chain was sequenced in a study of human T cells and chemical hapten exposure. Study-level results: There was no change with DPC sensitization in TCRs above 1 in 1000 frequency.

Time point meaning: patch test 3, about 24 weeks after DPC sensitization. Noted treatment: therapeutic diphenylcyclopropenone sensitization with weekly scalp DPC. Unmatched junction bases numbered 11, after V lost 6 bases and J lost 6 bases. The CDR3 length is 14 residues. In germline, CDR1 is SEHNR, CDR2 FQNEAQ (reference sequence). As concerns this clonotype: Its antigen is unknown.

TCRdb analysed the RACE reads with MiXCR anew, one entry per CDR3 protein. The repertoire holds some 110,000 distinct CDR3 sequences, with less than 45% as singletons. Here the sequenced sample was whole blood, taken in connection with sensitization to the hapten diphenylcyclopropenone (DPC). The sequence was collected from a man in his forties or fifties with alopecia areata. Some clones in this sample may be carry-over from other donors' samples. The rearrangement links TRBV7-9 to TRBJ2-7; 7 positions agree with TRBD1. This chain's CDR3 is CASSSDRESLEQYF. Here the CDR3 DNA reads TGTGCCAGCAGTTCCGACAGGGAGTCGCTCGAGCAGTACTTC.